The T cell receptor (beta chain) described here comes from a study of cytomegalovirus exposure and HLA in healthy donors (dated by TCRdb to the late 2010s). About the full investigation: An earlier analysis of roughly 500 of the donors reported about 290 Gb of sequence data and around 110 million unique TCR beta sequences from 150 million to 200 million T cells. Roughly 310 gigabases of sequencing data and tens of millions of unique TCR sequences were included in an early release covering over 600 HLA-typed donors. Of the approximately 400 genotyped donors, more than 75% were placed in the genetic ancestry cluster associated with self-reported Caucasian donors. The study aimed to test whether signatures of past pathogen exposure could be identified by cataloging public T cell receptors. The study profiled the T cell repertoires of about 720 subjects by immunosequencing and related them to cytomegalovirus serostatus. Along with the roughly 610-subject first cohort, a separate validation cohort of 120 different subjects was used. High-throughput TCR immunosequencing, statistical association of individual TCRs with disease status, and machine learning were combined to predict cytomegalovirus infection status. To study patterns of TCR occurrence, a later analysis re-analyzed previously published TCR beta repertoires from 500 to 850 donors and added high-resolution HLA genotyping. Rather than drawing on any new phenotypic data, the later analysis identified candidate immune exposures from TCR beta sequences and the way those sequences occurred across donors. In an earlier analysis of 500 to 650 of the donors, high-throughput TCR beta sequencing was used to judge whether each TCR beta V gene segment behaved as functional or pseudogenic. Alongside the repertoire data, information on donor age, sex, ethnicity and CMV serostatus was compiled. In a later genetic analysis, genome-wide SNP genotypes for about 65% of the 666 donors were used, and that subset was treated as a discovery cohort. All discovery cohort repertoires had been generated using a single sequencing platform. Class I and class II HLA loci were covered by the typing at four-digit resolution. Typing coverage differed by locus: A, B, C, DRB1 and DQB1 were typed in roughly 620-630 donors, DQA1 in approximately 520, DPA1 in around 610, and DPB1 in around 490. Four or five DR-DQ haplotypes were handled as single units for association and clustering, since linkage in the cohort was strong. On average, around 240,000 unique TCR beta nucleotide sequences were sequenced per donor among about 400 genotyped donors of the cohort, with about 19% of those sequences being non-productive. General findings and caveats noted by the study authors: A later genetic analysis reported fewer N-insertions in productive TCRs among donors in an Asian-associated ancestry cluster than the roughly 700-donor mean. A later genetic analysis associated a missense DCLRE1C variant with V-gene and J-gene trimming of TCR beta chains, and an independent cohort replicated the association. An earlier analysis of approximately 500 of the donors showed that most TCR beta V segments appeared in productive rearrangements either about 87% or about 30% of the time, which broadly matched IMGT annotations. According to a later analysis, parvovirus B19, influenza, CMV and Epstein-Barr virus appeared linked to several top co-occurrence clusters. For the cohort, immune exposure information was limited to CMV serostatus. Correlated functional status among segregating V segments might be attributable to linkage disequilibrium, but an unknown experimental factor could not be ruled out. A later analysis found that TCR association rates varied across HLA loci, with DRB1 alleles showing the most associated TCRs and HLA-C alleles the fewest. The authors suggested that the approach could potentially be generalized to other disease states and immunological phenotypes. Three of the identified cytomegalovirus-associated TCR beta chains were confirmed in vitro to be specific for cytomegalovirus antigens. In a later analysis, most CMV-associated TCR beta chains were found to appear HLA-restricted, with HLA associations seemingly driven largely by CMV exposure. A further reported finding was that TCR beta sequences accurately predicted the HLA-A and HLA-B alleles for most subjects in the first cohort. In a later analysis, some 18,000 TCR beta sequences were associated with specific HLA alleles at a false discovery rate of 0.05. In a later analysis, HLA-associated TCR beta chains were found to be more clonally expanded and to have lower generation probabilities than equally common non-associated chains. Strong co-occurrence of HLA alleles, especially DR and DQ, made assigning TCR associations to individual alleles difficult. The earlier analysis of some 560 of the donors excluded roughly 16 rarely observed V segments, including chromosome 9 orphons, because counts were too low. The cohort was sequenced for TCR beta chains only, and without alpha or paired-chain data the features that could be detected were limited. Roughly uniform sequencing depth across donors was assumed in presence/absence analyses, although this assumption may not hold. Across donors, most TCR sequences were observed very rarely, whereas some public TCRs were present in many individuals. Because HLA typing was unavailable for some donors at each locus, only the typed subset was used in association tests. Some IMGT-functional V segments, including TRBV6-2 and TRBV6-3, could not be told apart with the 87-base-pair reads, so those segments were excluded. A cluster of highly shared sequence variants was judged likely to be a technical artifact of the sequencing pipeline. The study gave a list of 150 to 200 TCR beta chains associated with cytomegalovirus. Cytomegalovirus status was reported to be diagnosed by the classifier with high specificity and sensitivity in both the original and validation cohorts.

Receptors were amplified or captured by the immunoSEQ multiplex PCR assay. For the multiplex PCR, a mixture combining 60 forward primers for TCR Vbeta segments and 13 reverse primers for TCR Jbeta segments was used. The CDR3 region of rearranged TCR beta genes was amplified from genomic DNA with a multiplex PCR assay. The amplified TCR beta libraries were sequenced on the Illumina HiSeq System as 87-base-pair reads. Per the source publication's procedure: A later analysis counted some 80 million unique TCR beta chains across the 666 repertoires, and around 12 million of these chains were shared by at least two donors. Raw reads were error-corrected and collapsed into unique sequences with a nearest-neighbor algorithm that merged closely related sequences to remove PCR and sequencing errors. Alignment of CDR3 sequences to IMGT reference sequences was used to assign V, D and J gene segments. For a sequence to be retained, a match of at least six nucleotides to both a V gene segment and a J gene segment was required. Rearrangements were classified as productive when the CDR3 lacked stop codons and remained in frame with V and J, and all other rearrangements were classified as non-productive. Following IMGT convention, CDR3 was defined as the stretch from the second conserved V-encoded cysteine to the conserved J-encoded phenylalanine. In an earlier analysis of some 550 of the donors, sequences lacking an unambiguous match to a single V gene segment were excluded. An earlier analysis of 587 of the donors called V segments functional above 56.7% productive rearrangements and segregating when the between-donor standard deviation exceeded 5%. A statistical classification framework was developed to diagnose cytomegalovirus status using the catalog of TCR beta chain sequences. V and J gene assignment, in a later analysis, came from comparing TCR nucleotide sequences with IMGT/GENE-DB human TR gene sequences. Using the TCRdist pipeline, a later analysis assigned CDR3 sequences along with most-parsimonious VDJ recombination scenarios. In a later analysis, each TCR beta chain was defined by its CDR3 amino acid sequence together with its V-gene family, and reads lacking a unique V-gene family were excluded. A later analysis removed 550 to 650 highly shared, low-generation-probability nucleotide sequences to deal with suspected cross-contamination and a sequencing artifact. A later analysis calculated a clonal expansion index for each public chain from normalized within-repertoire ranks of inferred template counts. In a later analysis, generation probabilities were computed with a VDJ recombination model fitted to out-of-frame rearrangements, and the resulting probabilities were checked against IGoR. A later analysis scored TCR-TCR, TCR-HLA and TCR-CMV co-occurrence with hypergeometric tests, applying a repertoire-size bias correction to TCR pairs. To estimate false discovery rates, a later analysis permuted the HLA or CMV assignments 20 times. In a later analysis, co-occurring TCRs were grouped with DBSCAN, and TCRdist sequence similarity was added when clustering was performed within HLA-allele-positive subsets. Repertoires with fewer than 30,000 or more than 120,000 public chains, plus five repertoires with anomalous nucleotide sharing, were excluded from co-occurrence clustering. Drawn from immuneACCESS, this table holds only the in-frame rearrangements with V and J called that TCRdb kept. Clones are partly lost; checked studies trace under half to an unresolved V gene and leave the rest unexplained. The DNA was the basis for D and trimming; V, J and clone size are from that table. The sample records 150,000 to 200,000 clones, about four fifths of which are singletons. The ten top clones hold about 0.25% of the sample.

On this clone: Which antigen it targets is not known. Per-base quality was not reported, and no clone a single base away is much larger than it.

In the germline V gene, CDR1 corresponds to SGHRS and CDR2 to YFSETQ. V is shortened by 1 base, J by 1 base, and the region joining them spans 8 bases. CDR3 length: 15 amino acids, cysteine to phenylalanine. This entry keeps only the CDR3 DNA: 45 bases, framed from base 1. The cohort was made up of hundreds of healthy bone marrow donors. Cohort members were all nominally healthy when sampled, although unrecorded immune exposures were likely present. The donor was CMV seronegative and was included in the group of around 320 seronegative cohort members. A peripheral blood sample was collected from each donor, and TCR beta sequencing was performed on peripheral blood mononuclear cells. Genomic DNA extraction from the blood cell samples was performed with the Qiagen DNeasy Blood Extraction Kit.

This clonotype was sampled from a boy under 18 in good health and CMV-seronegative. The sample consisted of PBMCs. The rearranged chain carries TRBV5-1 and TRBJ2-2; the D segment could be TRBD1, given 6 matching bases. This receptor has the CDR3 CASSLKGQNTGELFF. At the DNA level, the sequence is TGCGCCAGCAGCTTGAAGGGACAGAACACCGGGGAGCTGTTTTTT.